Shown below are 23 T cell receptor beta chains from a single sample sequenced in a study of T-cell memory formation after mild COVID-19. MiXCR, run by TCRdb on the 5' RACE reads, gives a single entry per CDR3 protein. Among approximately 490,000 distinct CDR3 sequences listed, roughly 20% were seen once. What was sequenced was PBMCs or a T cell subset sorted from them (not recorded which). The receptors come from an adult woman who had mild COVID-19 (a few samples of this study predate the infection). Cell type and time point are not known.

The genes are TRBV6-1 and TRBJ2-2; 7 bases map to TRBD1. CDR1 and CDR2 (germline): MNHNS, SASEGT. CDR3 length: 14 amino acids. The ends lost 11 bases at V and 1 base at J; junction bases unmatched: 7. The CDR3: CACRDSLNTGELFF. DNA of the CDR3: TGTGCCTGCCGGGACAGTTTGAACACCGGGGAGCTGTTTTTT.

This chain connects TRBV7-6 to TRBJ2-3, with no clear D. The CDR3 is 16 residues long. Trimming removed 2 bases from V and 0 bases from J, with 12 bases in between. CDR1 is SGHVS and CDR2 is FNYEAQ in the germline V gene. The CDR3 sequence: CASSLLLGPSTDTQYF. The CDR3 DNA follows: TGTGCCAGCAGCTTATTGCTAGGCCCTAGCACAGATACGCAGTATTTT.

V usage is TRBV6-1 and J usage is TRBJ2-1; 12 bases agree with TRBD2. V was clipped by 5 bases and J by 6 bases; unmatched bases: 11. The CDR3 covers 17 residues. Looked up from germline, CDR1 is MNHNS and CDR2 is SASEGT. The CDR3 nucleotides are TGTGCCAGCAGTTTCTTGCAACTAGCGGGGGGCCTCAATGAGCAGTTCTTC. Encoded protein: CASSFLQLAGGLNEQFF.

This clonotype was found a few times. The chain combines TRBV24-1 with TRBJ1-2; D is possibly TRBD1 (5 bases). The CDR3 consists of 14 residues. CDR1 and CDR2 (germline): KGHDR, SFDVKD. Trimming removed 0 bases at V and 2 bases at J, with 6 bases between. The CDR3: CATSDLEGNYGYTF. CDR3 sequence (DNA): TGTGCCACCAGTGATTTGGAGGGGAACTATGGCTACACCTTC.

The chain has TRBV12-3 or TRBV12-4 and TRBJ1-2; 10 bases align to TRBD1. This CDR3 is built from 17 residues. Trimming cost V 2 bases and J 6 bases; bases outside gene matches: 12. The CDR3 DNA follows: TGTGCCAGCAGTTTAAGGACAGGGGGAGCAGTAGTTAATGGCTACACCTTC. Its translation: CASSLRTGGAVVNGYTF.

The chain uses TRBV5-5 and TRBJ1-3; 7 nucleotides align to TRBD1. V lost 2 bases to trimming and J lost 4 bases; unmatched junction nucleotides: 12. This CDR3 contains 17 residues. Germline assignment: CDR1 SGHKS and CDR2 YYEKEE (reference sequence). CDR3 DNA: TGTGCCAGCAGCTTAACCCGACAGGGTAGTGGGGGAAACACCATATATTTT. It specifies CASSLTRQGSGGNTIYF. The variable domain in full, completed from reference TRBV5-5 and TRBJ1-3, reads DAGVTQSPTHLIKTRGQQVTLRCSPISGHKSVSWYQQVLGQGPQFIFQYYEKEERGRGNFPDRFSARQFPNYSSELNVNALLLGDSALYLCASSLTRQGSGGNTIYFGEGSWLTVV.

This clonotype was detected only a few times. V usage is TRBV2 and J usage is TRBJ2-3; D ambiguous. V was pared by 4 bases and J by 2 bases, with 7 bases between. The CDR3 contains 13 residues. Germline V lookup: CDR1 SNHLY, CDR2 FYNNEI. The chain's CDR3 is CASSVRNTDTQYF. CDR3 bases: TGTGCCAGCAGTGTCCGGAACACAGATACGCAGTATTTT.

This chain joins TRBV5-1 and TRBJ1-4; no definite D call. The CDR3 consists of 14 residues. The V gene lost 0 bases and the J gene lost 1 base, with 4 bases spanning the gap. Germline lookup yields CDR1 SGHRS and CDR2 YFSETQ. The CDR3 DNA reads TGCGCCAGCAGCTTGGACGGAACTAATGAAAAACTGTTTTTT. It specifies CASSLDGTNEKLFF.

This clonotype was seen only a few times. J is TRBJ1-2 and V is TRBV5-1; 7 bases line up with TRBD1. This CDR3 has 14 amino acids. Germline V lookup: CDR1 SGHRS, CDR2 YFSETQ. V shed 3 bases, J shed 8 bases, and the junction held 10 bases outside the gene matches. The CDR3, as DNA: TGCGCCAGCAGCTCACCGGACAGGATGGACGGCTACACCTTC. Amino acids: CASSSPDRMDGYTF.

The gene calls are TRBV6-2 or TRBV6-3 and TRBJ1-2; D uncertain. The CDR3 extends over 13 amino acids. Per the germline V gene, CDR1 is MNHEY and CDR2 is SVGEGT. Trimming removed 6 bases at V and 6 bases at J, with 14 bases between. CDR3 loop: CASRLLPSDGYTF. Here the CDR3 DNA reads TGTGCCAGCAGGCTTCTCCCCTCGGATGGCTACACCTTC.

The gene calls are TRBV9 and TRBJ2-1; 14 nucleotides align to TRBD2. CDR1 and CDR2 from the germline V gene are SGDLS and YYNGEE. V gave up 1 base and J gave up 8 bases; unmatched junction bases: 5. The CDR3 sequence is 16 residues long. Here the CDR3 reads CASSVHPGLAGDEQFF. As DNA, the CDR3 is TGTGCCAGCAGCGTACACCCGGGACTAGCGGGGGATGAGCAGTTCTTC.

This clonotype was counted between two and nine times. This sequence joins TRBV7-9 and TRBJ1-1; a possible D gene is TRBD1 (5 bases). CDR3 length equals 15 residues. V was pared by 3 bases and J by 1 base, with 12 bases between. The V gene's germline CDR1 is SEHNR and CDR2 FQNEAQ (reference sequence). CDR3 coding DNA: TGTGCCAGCAGCTTGTGGGAGGGGCCGAACACTGAAGCTTTCTTT. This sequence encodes CASSLWEGPNTEAFF.

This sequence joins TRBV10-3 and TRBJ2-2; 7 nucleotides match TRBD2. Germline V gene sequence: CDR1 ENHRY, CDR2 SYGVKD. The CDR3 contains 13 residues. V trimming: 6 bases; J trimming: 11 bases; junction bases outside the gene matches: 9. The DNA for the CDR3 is TGTGCCATCAGCCCAGGACTAGGAAGTGAGCTGTTTTTT. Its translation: CAISPGLGSELFF.

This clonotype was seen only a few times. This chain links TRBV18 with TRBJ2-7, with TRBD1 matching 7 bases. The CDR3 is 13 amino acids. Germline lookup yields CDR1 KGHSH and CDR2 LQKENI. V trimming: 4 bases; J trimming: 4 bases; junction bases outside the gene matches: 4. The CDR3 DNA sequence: TGTGCCAGCTCACGGATGACAGGGTACGAGCAGTACTTC. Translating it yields CASSRMTGYEQYF. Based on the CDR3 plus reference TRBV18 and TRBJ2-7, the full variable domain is NAGVMQNPRHLVRRRGQEARLRCSPMKGHSHVYWYRQLPEEGLKFMVYLQKENIIDESGMPKERFSAEFPKEGPSILRIQQVVRGDSAAYFCASSRMTGYEQYFGPGTRLTVT.

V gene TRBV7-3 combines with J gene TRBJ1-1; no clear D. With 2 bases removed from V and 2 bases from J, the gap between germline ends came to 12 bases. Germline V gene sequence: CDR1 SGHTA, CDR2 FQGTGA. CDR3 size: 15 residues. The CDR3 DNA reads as TGTGCCAGCAGCTTAGGGTCTATGGGAAACACTGAAGCTTTCTTT. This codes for CASSLGSMGNTEAFF.

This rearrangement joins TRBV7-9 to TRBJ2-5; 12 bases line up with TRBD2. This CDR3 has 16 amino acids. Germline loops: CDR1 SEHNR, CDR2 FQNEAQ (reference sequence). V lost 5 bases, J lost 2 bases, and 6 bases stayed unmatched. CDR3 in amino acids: CASSPRTSGVQETQYF. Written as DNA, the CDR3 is TGTGCCAGCAGCCCTAGGACTAGCGGGGTTCAAGAGACCCAGTACTTC.

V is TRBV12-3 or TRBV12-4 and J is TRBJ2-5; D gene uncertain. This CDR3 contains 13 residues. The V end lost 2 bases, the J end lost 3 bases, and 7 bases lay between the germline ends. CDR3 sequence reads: CASSLMGKETQYF. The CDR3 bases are TGTGCCAGCAGTTTAATGGGGAAAGAGACCCAGTACTTC.

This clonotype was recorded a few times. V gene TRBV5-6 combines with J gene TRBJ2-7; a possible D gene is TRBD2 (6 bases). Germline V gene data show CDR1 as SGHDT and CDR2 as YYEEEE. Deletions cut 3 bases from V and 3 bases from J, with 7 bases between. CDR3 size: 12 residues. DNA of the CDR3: TGTGCCAGCAGCTGGGGGGTCTACGAGCAGTACTTC. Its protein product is CASSWGVYEQYF.

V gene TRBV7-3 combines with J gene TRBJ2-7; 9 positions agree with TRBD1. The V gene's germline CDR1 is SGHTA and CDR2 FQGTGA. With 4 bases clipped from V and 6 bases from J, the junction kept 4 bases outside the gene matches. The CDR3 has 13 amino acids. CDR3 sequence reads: CASSSDRGVEQYF. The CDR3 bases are TGTGCCAGCAGCTCGGACAGGGGAGTCGAGCAGTACTTC. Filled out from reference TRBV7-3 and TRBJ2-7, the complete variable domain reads GAGVSQTPSNKVTEKGKYVELRCDPISGHTALYWYRQSLGQGPEFLIYFQGTGAADDSGLPNDRFFAVRPEGSVSTLKIQRTERGDSAVYLCASSSDRGVEQYFGPGTRLTVT.

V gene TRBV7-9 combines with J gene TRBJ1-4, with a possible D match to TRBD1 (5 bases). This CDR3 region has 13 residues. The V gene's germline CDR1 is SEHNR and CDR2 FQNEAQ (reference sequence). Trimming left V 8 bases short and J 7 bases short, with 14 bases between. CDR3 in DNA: TGTGCCAGCGGGGCGCCAACAGGTGAAAAACTGTTTTTT. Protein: CASGAPTGEKLFF.

This CDR3 is CAISPSGARKNTEAFF. CDR3 in DNA: TGTGCCATCAGTCCCTCGGGTGCCAGGAAGAACACTGAAGCTTTCTTT. The rearrangement uses TRBV10-3 and TRBJ1-1; D ambiguous. There are 16 residues in the CDR3. Trimming cost V 5 bases and J 1 base, with 17 bases left between them. Germline-derived CDR1 and CDR2 are ENHRY and SYGVKD.

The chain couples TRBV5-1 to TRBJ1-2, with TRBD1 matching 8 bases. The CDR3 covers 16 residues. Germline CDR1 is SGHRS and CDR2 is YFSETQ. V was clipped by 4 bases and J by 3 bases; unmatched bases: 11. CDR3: CASSTGTGSFDYGYTF. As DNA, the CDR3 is TGCGCCAGCAGCACCGGGACAGGTTCCTTTGACTATGGCTACACCTTC. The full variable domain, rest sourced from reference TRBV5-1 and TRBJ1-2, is KAGVTQTPRYLIKTRGQQVTLSCSPISGHRSVSWYQQTPGQGLQFLFEYFSETQRNKGNFPGRFSGRQFSNSRSEMNVSTLELGDSALYLCASSTGTGSFDYGYTFGSGTRLTVV.

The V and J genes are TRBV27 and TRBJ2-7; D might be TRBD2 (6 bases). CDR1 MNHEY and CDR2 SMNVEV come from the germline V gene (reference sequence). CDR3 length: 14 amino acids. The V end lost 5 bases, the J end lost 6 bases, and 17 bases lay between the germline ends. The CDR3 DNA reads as TGTGCCAGCAGTATCGGACTATTGCCCTCCGAGCAGTACTTC. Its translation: CASSIGLLPSEQYF.